The 30 T cell receptor beta chains reported below all come from one sample, sequenced in a study of cytomegalovirus exposure and HLA in healthy donors. PCR used 60 Vbeta primers and 13 Jbeta primers. Using immunoSEQ multiplex PCR, the repertoire was profiled, and TCRdb retains in-frame clones only, with some absent. Found here are tens of thousands of clones, just under 80% of them singletons; the top ten hold around 9.7%. Sequences were obtained from PBMCs. The receptors were gathered from a man aged 40-49 years in good health and CMV-seronegative.

The CDR3 reads CASSWVFGQGEGYTF. CDR3 nucleotide sequence: TGTGCCAGTAGCTGGGTATTCGGACAGGGGGAGGGCTACACCTTC. The chain uses TRBV19 and TRBJ1-2; 10 bases agree with TRBD1. V lost 6 bases, J lost 8 bases, and 12 bases stayed unmatched. CDR3 length: 15 amino acids. CDR1 LNHDA and CDR2 SQIVND come from the germline V gene (reference sequence).

The rearrangement uses TRBV6-5 and TRBJ2-1; 7 nucleotides agree with TRBD2. J lost 8 bases, V lost 4 bases, and 11 bases had no gene match. Germline CDR1 reads MNHEY; CDR2 reads SVGAGI. CDR3 length equals 15 residues. CDR3 sequence reads: CASSLGLPGEDEQFF. The CDR3 DNA follows: TGTGCCAGCAGTTTGGGACTACCGGGAGAGGATGAGCAGTTCTTC.

Only one count was recorded for this clone. The gene calls are TRBV28 and TRBJ2-5; perhaps TRBD1 as D (6 bases). The CDR3 is 16 amino acids. The V end was cut by 1 base, the J end by 5 bases, with 17 bases between. CDR1 is MDHEN and CDR2 is SYDVKM in the germline V gene. The CDR3 coding sequence is TGTGCCAGCAGTTTATCCTCGACAGGCAGGAGGGAGACCCAGTACTTC. This sequence encodes CASSLSSTGRRETQYF.

The chain links TRBV5-4 to TRBJ2-6, with D possibly being TRBD2 (5 bases). Germline V gene lookup returns CDR1 SGHNT and CDR2 YYREEE (reference sequence). This CDR3 region has 15 residues. V lost 0 bases, J lost 1 base, and 5 bases lay in between. CDR3 nucleotide sequence: TGTGCCAGCAGCTTGGCGGGATCTGGGGCCAACGTCCTGACTTTC. It encodes CASSLAGSGANVLTF.

This sequence joins TRBV7-9 and TRBJ2-5; D is perhaps TRBD2 (7 bases). The length of the CDR3 is 17 residues. Per germline, CDR1 SEHNR and CDR2 FQNEAQ (reference sequence). Between the trimmed V and J ends, which lost 5 bases and 5 bases, there was a span of 24 bases. The CDR3: CASSHGGLVSPAETQYF. CDR3 DNA sequence: TGTGCCAGCAGCCACGGGGGGCTAGTTTCCCCCGCCGAGACCCAGTACTTC.

This rearrangement joins TRBV6-1 to TRBJ2-5; D is undetermined. The CDR3 spans 11 residues. Germline lookup yields CDR1 MNHNS and CDR2 SASEGT. Between the trimmed V and J ends, which lost 4 bases and 2 bases, there was a span of 2 bases. This chain's CDR3 is CASSAQETQYF. For the CDR3, the DNA is TGTGCCAGCAGTGCTCAAGAGACCCAGTACTTC.

The genes are TRBV28 and TRBJ2-4; possibly TRBD1 for D (5 bases). Germline-derived CDR1 and CDR2 are MDHEN and SYDVKM. V gave up 2 bases and J gave up 8 bases, with 10 bases separating them. CDR3 length equals 13 residues. The CDR3 is CASSLGAVDIQYF. Here the CDR3 DNA reads TGTGCCAGCAGTTTAGGGGCGGTGGACATTCAGTACTTC.

V is TRBV6-1 and J is TRBJ2-1; tentative D call: TRBD2 (5 bases). The CDR3 has 13 amino acids. Looked up from germline, CDR1 is MNHNS and CDR2 is SASEGT. V lost 10 bases to trimming and J lost 0 bases, with 10 bases between them. CDR3 loop: CATGLDSYNEQFF. CDR3 DNA sequence: TGTGCCACTGGACTGGACTCCTACAATGAGCAGTTCTTC.

The chain couples TRBV28 to TRBJ1-5, with D possibly being TRBD1 (5 bases). From germline, CDR1 is MDHEN and CDR2 SYDVKM. Trimming cost V 5 bases and J 1 base, with 15 bases left between them. The CDR3 spans 16 residues. The CDR3 region is CASSPPSRASNQPQHF. The CDR3 DNA follows: TGTGCCAGCAGTCCACCCTCCAGGGCGAGCAATCAGCCCCAGCATTTT.

The V and J genes are TRBV2 and TRBJ1-2; possible D gene TRBD1, 6 bases. Germline CDR1 is SNHLY and CDR2 is FYNNEI. Trimming took off 5 bases at V and 0 bases at J, with 13 bases between the two ends. This CDR3 is 15 amino acids long. For the CDR3, the DNA is TGTGCCAGCAGTCTACAGGGACTAGCTAACTATGGCTACACCTTC. Its translation is CASSLQGLANYGYTF. The full variable domain, with the rest looked up from reference TRBV2 and TRBJ1-2, is EPEVTQTPSHQVTQMGQEVILRCVPISNHLYFYWYRQILGQKVEFLVSFYNNEISEKSEIFDDQFSVERPDGSNFTLKIRSTKLEDSAMYFCASSLQGLANYGYTFGSGTRLTVV.

This clone is a singleton in its sample. This chain joins TRBV7-9 and TRBJ2-7, with TRBD1 matching over 9 bases. The CDR3 is 19 residues long. From germline, CDR1 is SEHNR and CDR2 FQNEAQ (reference sequence). Trimming removed 4 bases from V and 2 bases from J; junction bases left unmatched: 18. This CDR3 reads CASSSFLRRPTGGPYEQYF. CDR3 DNA: TGTGCCAGCAGCTCCTTCCTACGAAGACCGACAGGGGGGCCCTACGAGCAGTACTTC.

This sequence joins TRBV28 and TRBJ1-2; D gene uncertain. Germline V gene sequence: CDR1 MDHEN, CDR2 SYDVKM. The CDR3 is 14 residues long. Trimming took off 5 bases at V and 6 bases at J, with 16 bases between the two ends. The CDR3 region has the DNA TGTGCCAGCAGTCTCGGGAGAGTGGAAAATGGCTACACCTTC. Its protein product is CASSLGRVENGYTF.

The chain employs TRBV5-6 and TRBJ2-3, with TRBD2 identical over 10 bases. The CDR3 length is 16 residues. J was trimmed by 3 bases and V by 3 bases; bases with no gene match: 7. From germline, CDR1 is SGHDT and CDR2 YYEEEE. The CDR3, as DNA: TGTGCCAGCAGCTCTCGGGGACTAGCGCGAACAGATACGCAGTATTTT. Its translation is CASSSRGLARTDTQYF.

This chain links TRBV19 with TRBJ2-1; 10 bases line up with TRBD2. CDR3 length equals 17 residues. Germline V CDR1 and CDR2: LNHDA, SQIVND (reference sequence). The trim removed 0 bases at V and 2 bases at J, leaving 4 bases unmatched. This chain's CDR3 is CASSIEGLARAYNEQFF. The DNA for the CDR3 is TGTGCCAGTAGTATAGAGGGACTAGCGAGAGCCTACAATGAGCAGTTCTTC. Drawing the rest from reference TRBV19 and TRBJ2-1, the complete variable domain is DGGITQSPKYLFRKEGQNVTLSCEQNLNHDAMYWYRQDPGQGLRLIYYSQIVNDFQKGDIAEGYSVSREKKESFPLTVTSAQKNPTAFYLCASSIEGLARAYNEQFFGPGTRLTVL.

This chain joins TRBV14 and TRBJ1-6; TRBD1 matches 8 bases. V shed 1 base and J 10 bases; nucleotides not matched to a gene: 6. The CDR3 is made up of 15 amino acids. Germline lookup yields CDR1 SGHDN and CDR2 FVKESK. CDR3 sequence (DNA): TGTGCCAGCAGCCAAGGGCAGGGGGCAGCCTCACCCCTCCACTTT. Residues: CASSQGQGAASPLHF. The whole variable domain, remainder taken from reference TRBV14 and TRBJ1-6, is EAGVTQFPSHSVIEKGQTVTLRCDPISGHDNLYWYRRVMGKEIKFLLHFVKESKQDESGMPNNRFLAERTGGTYSTLKVQPAELEDSGVYFCASSQGQGAASPLHFGNGTRLTVT.

This clone was counted only a few times. The V call is TRBV10-3, the J call TRBJ1-6, with a tentative D call TRBD1 (6 bases). CDR1 is ENHRY and CDR2 is SYGVKD in the germline V gene. The CDR3 sequence is 18 residues long. V was clipped by 0 bases and J by 5 bases, with 17 bases between them. DNA for the CDR3: TGTGCCATCAGTGAGTCCAGGCGGGGGCAGGGGAATAATTCACCCCTCCACTTT. Its protein product is CAISESRRGQGNNSPLHF.

This clone has only a few counts. This chain connects TRBV6-1 to TRBJ2-7; 7 bases are shared with TRBD1. The CDR3 spans 13 residues. Germline lookup yields CDR1 MNHNS and CDR2 SASEGT. With 6 bases clipped from V and 0 bases from J, the junction kept 2 bases outside the gene matches. The CDR3 protein is CASSRQGSYEQYF. As DNA, the CDR3 is TGTGCCAGCAGCCGACAGGGCTCCTACGAGCAGTACTTC.

The chain joins TRBV15 to TRBJ1-5, with TRBD1 as a possible D gene (6 bases). The CDR3 is 14 residues long. Germline V gene lookup returns CDR1 LNHNV and CDR2 YYDKDF (reference sequence). V shed 5 bases and J shed 3 bases, with 11 bases lying between them. CDR3 sequence (DNA): TGTGCCACCAGCGTCGGACAGTTCAATCAGCCCCAGCATTTT. Amino acid sequence: CATSVGQFNQPQHF. The entire variable domain, with the rest obtained from reference TRBV15 and TRBJ1-5, is as follows: DAMVIQNPRYQVTQFGKPVTLSCSQTLNHNVMYWYQQKSSQAPKLLFHYYDKDFNNEADTPDNFQSRRPNTSFCFLDIRSPGLGDTAMYLCATSVGQFNQPQHFGDGTRLSIL.

The rearrangement uses TRBV7-7 and TRBJ2-7, with 9 bases identical to TRBD1. V shed 5 bases and J 2 bases; nucleotides not matched to a gene: 10. Germline CDR1 reads SSHAT; CDR2 reads FNYEAQ (reference sequence). This CDR3 spans 16 amino acids. This CDR3 is CASSPLPGQGTYEQYF. Here the CDR3 DNA reads TGTGCCAGCAGCCCCCTACCGGGACAGGGCACCTACGAGCAGTACTTC.

The chain recombines TRBV19 with TRBJ2-1; D is unresolved. This CDR3 spans 13 amino acids. V gave up 4 bases and J gave up 3 bases, with 7 bases separating them. Germline V gives CDR1 LNHDA, CDR2 SQIVND (reference sequence). The CDR3 DNA is TGTGCCAGTAGTACCCCCTACTACAATGAGCAGTTCTTC. Translated: CASSTPYYNEQFF.

This chain joins TRBV5-1 and TRBJ2-5, with D perhaps TRBD1 (6 bases). V was pared by 3 bases and J by 7 bases, with 19 bases between. The CDR3 runs 15 residues. Looked up from germline, CDR1 is SGHRS and CDR2 is YFSETQ. CDR3 nucleotide sequence: TGCGCCAGCAGCTCCGATACAGGGAAGAAAGGGACCCAGTACTTC. Protein product: CASSSDTGKKGTQYF.

V and J are TRBV7-8 and TRBJ2-7; TRBD2 aligns across 11 bases. The CDR3 covers 14 residues. In germline, CDR1 is SGHVS, CDR2 FQNEAQ. J was trimmed by 5 bases and V by 3 bases; bases with no gene match: 3. The CDR3 spells CASSFTSGRNEQYF. CDR3 bases: TGTGCCAGCAGCTTTACTAGCGGGAGAAACGAGCAGTACTTC.

The chain couples TRBV27 to TRBJ1-1; 7 bases are shared with TRBD1. CDR3 length equals 15 residues. Germline CDR1 reads MNHEY; CDR2 reads SMNVEV (reference sequence). With 0 bases clipped from V and 5 bases from J, the junction kept 6 bases outside the gene matches. CDR3 region: CASSLSIRGTTEAFF. The CDR3 DNA follows: TGTGCCAGCAGTTTATCGATCAGGGGGACAACTGAAGCTTTCTTT.

The genes are TRBV7-2 and TRBJ2-1; 8 bases are a match to TRBD2. The CDR3 is 16 amino acids. The germline gives CDR1 SGHTA, CDR2 FQGNSA. V trimming: 5 bases; J trimming: 5 bases; junction bases outside the gene matches: 11. The CDR3 nucleotides are TGTGCCAGCAGCCCCGAAACGGGGGGGCGGGACAATGAGCAGTTCTTC. It specifies CASSPETGGRDNEQFF.

This clone has only a few counts. The gene calls are TRBV6-5 and TRBJ1-4; the D gene is possibly TRBD1 (6 bases). From germline, CDR1 is MNHEY and CDR2 SVGAGI. The V end lost 5 bases, the J end lost 8 bases, and 12 bases lay between the germline ends. The CDR3 length is 13 residues. The CDR3 DNA is TGTGCCAGCAGTCGGGACATAAGGGAAAAACTGTTTTTT. Its translation is CASSRDIREKLFF.

This chain connects TRBV7-2 to TRBJ1-5, with a possible D match to TRBD1 (6 bases). From germline, CDR1 is SGHTA and CDR2 FQGNSA. The CDR3 extends over 15 amino acids. V shed 2 bases and J shed 5 bases, with 13 bases lying between them. The CDR3 coding sequence is TGTGCCAGCAGCTTACAGGGGACAAGCTATCAGCCCCAGCATTTT. It specifies CASSLQGTSYQPQHF.

The V gene is TRBV19, the J gene TRBJ2-5, with 8 positions matching TRBD2. The CDR3 contains 14 residues. Unmatched junction bases numbered 4, after V lost 3 bases and J lost 4 bases. The germline CDR1 and CDR2 sequences are LNHDA and SQIVND (reference sequence). CDR3 region: CASSIGGAAETQYF. As DNA, the CDR3 is TGTGCCAGTAGTATCGGGGGGGCAGCAGAGACCCAGTACTTC.

This chain joins TRBV27 and TRBJ2-3; TRBD1 is a possible D gene (5 bases). Between the trimmed V and J ends, which lost 1 base and 0 bases, there was a span of 5 bases. Germline V gene sequence: CDR1 MNHEY, CDR2 SMNVEV (reference sequence). This CDR3 is built from 14 residues. The CDR3 DNA reads as TGTGCCAGCAGTTTATGGGGCAGCACAGATACGCAGTATTTT. Its protein product is CASSLWGSTDTQYF.

This clone was observed once. The J gene is TRBJ2-7, the V gene TRBV5-4, with 10 bases lining up with TRBD2. Germline-derived CDR1 and CDR2 are SGHNT and YYREEE (reference sequence). The V and J ends lost 2 bases and 0 bases, in that order; junction bases with no gene match: 2. The CDR3 has 15 residues. CDR3 protein: CASSFRTSGSYEQYF. CDR3 coding DNA: TGTGCCAGCAGCTTTAGGACTAGCGGCTCCTACGAGCAGTACTTC.

The V gene is TRBV6-5, the J gene TRBJ1-2, with 7 bases fitting TRBD1. Per the germline V gene, CDR1 is MNHEY and CDR2 is SVGAGI. The CDR3 is made up of 13 amino acids. J lost 5 bases, V lost 2 bases, and 2 bases had no gene match. The CDR3 region is CASSYDRDYGYTF. Here the CDR3 DNA reads TGTGCCAGCAGTTACGACAGGGATTATGGCTACACCTTC.